These 16 T cell receptor beta chains originate from one sample sequenced in a study of OX40 agonist ivuxolimab in advanced cancers. Measured with immunoSEQ multiplex PCR; TCRdb has only the in-frame clones, and not every one. The profile shows more than 50,000 clones, 75% to 90% of them singletons. The material sequenced was CD4+ or CD8+ T cells sorted from blood, taken in a trial of the OX40 agonist ivuxolimab. These receptors came from an adult with an advanced solid tumor such as melanoma, head and neck, liver or kidney cancer.

The chain couples TRBV7-2 to TRBJ1-5, with TRBD1 matching over 7 bases. The CDR3 is 14 amino acids. Trimming at V came to 5 bases and at J to 4 bases, leaving 5 bases not matched to a gene. Germline-derived CDR1 and CDR2 are SGHTA and FQGNSA. In DNA, the CDR3 is TGTGCCAGCAGCCGTACGGGACAGAATCAGCCCCAGCATTTT. Translated, it gives CASSRTGQNQPQHF.

This chain uses TRBV5-1 with TRBJ1-4, with TRBD1 matching over 8 bases. The CDR3 contains 15 residues. J gave up 4 bases and V 3 bases, and 5 bases lay outside the gene matches. The V gene's germline CDR1 is SGHRS and CDR2 YFSETQ. The CDR3 sequence is CASSWGGQGNEKLFF. CDR3 coding DNA: TGCGCCAGCAGCTGGGGTGGACAGGGTAATGAAAAACTGTTTTTT.

The chain carries TRBV20-1 and TRBJ2-7; no firm D call. The V end lost 5 bases, the J end lost 5 bases, and 4 bases lay between the germline ends. The CDR3 contains 9 residues. CDR1 is DFQATT, CDR2 SNEGSKA, per germline (reference sequence). DNA of the CDR3: TGCAGTGCTGGGGACGAGCAGTACTTC. Translated, it gives CSAGDEQYF.

The chain employs TRBV19 and TRBJ2-1, with 11 bases matching TRBD2. The CDR3 has 18 amino acids. Per the germline V gene, CDR1 is LNHDA and CDR2 is SQIVND (reference sequence). The junction had 16 bases not matched to a gene; V was cut back by 3 bases and J by 9 bases. The CDR3 DNA is TGTGCCAGTAGTATTCTTCGGGTGACTAGCGGGACGTATGGTGAGCAGTTCTTC. Translating gives CASSILRVTSGTYGEQFF.

Details on this clone: Other DNA sequences within the sample encode an identical CDR3. This sequence joins TRBV20-1 and TRBJ2-5; D is ambiguous. There are 10 residues in the CDR3. V shed 2 bases and J shed 5 bases, with 3 bases lying between them. The germline V gene has CDR1 DFQATT and CDR2 SNEGSKA (reference sequence). CDR3 sequence reads: CSARWETQYF. Here the CDR3 DNA reads TGCAGTGCTAGATGGGAGACCCAGTACTTC.

This chain joins TRBV2 and TRBJ1-1, with D unclear. The V and J ends lost 4 bases and 0 bases respectively, with 9 bases between them. The CDR3 runs 14 residues. CDR1 SNHLY and CDR2 FYNNEI come from the germline V gene. This CDR3 reads CASSAEALNTEAFF. The CDR3 region has the DNA TGTGCCAGCAGTGCCGAGGCCTTGAACACTGAAGCTTTCTTT. Complete variable domain (other parts from reference TRBV2 and TRBJ1-1): EPEVTQTPSHQVTQMGQEVILRCVPISNHLYFYWYRQILGQKVEFLVSFYNNEISEKSEIFDDQFSVERPDGSNFTLKIRSTKLEDSAMYFCASSAEALNTEAFFGQGTRLTVV.

The gene calls are TRBV10-3 and TRBJ2-1, with 8 nucleotides matching TRBD1. CDR3 size: 14 residues. J was trimmed by 7 bases and V by 2 bases; bases with no gene match: 4. Per germline, CDR1 ENHRY and CDR2 SYGVKD. The CDR3 sequence: CAISEGTGGNEQFF. CDR3 bases: TGTGCCATCAGTGAGGGAACAGGGGGGAATGAGCAGTTCTTC.

The rearrangement links TRBV14 to TRBJ1-4; no definite D call. Trimming cost V 5 bases and J 8 bases, with 18 bases left between them. The CDR3 spans 15 residues. The V gene's germline CDR1 is SGHDN and CDR2 FVKESK. CDR3 protein: CASSARHKTGEKLFF. CDR3 nucleotide sequence: TGTGCCAGCAGCGCCAGACATAAAACGGGGGAAAAACTGTTTTTT.

This chain uses TRBV7-9 with TRBJ1-3, with D tentatively TRBD1 (6 bases). The CDR3 runs 14 residues. The V end was cut by 6 bases, the J end by 0 bases, with 9 bases between. The germline CDR1 and CDR2 sequences are SEHNR and FQNEAQ (reference sequence). The CDR3 loop is CASRPQGSGNTIYF. DNA of the CDR3: TGTGCCAGCAGACCACAGGGCTCTGGAAACACCATATATTTT. Full variable domain (rest looked up from reference TRBV7-9 and TRBJ1-3): DTGVSQNPRHKITKRGQNVTFRCDPISEHNRLYWYRQTLGQGPEFLTYFQNEAQLEKSRLLSDRFSAERPKGSFSTLEIQRTEQGDSAMYLCASRPQGSGNTIYFGEGSWLTVV.

CDR3 protein: CASSEALHRGLWEEQFF. The CDR3 coding sequence is TGTGCCAGCAGTGAAGCGCTGCACAGGGGGCTTTGGGAGGAGCAGTTCTTC. This chain links TRBV2 with TRBJ2-1; 9 positions agree with TRBD1. The CDR3 loop spans 17 amino acids. Germline CDR1 reads SNHLY; CDR2 reads FYNNEI. V lost 0 bases and J lost 10; bases outside the gene matches: 13.

CDR3 loop: CAGGQNYNEQFF. The DNA of the CDR3 is TGTGCCGGAGGACAGAACTACAATGAGCAGTTCTTC. The chain recombines TRBV6-1 with TRBJ2-1, with a weak D call TRBD1 (6 bases). The CDR3 length is 12 residues. Trimming stripped 11 bases from V and 3 bases from J, with 11 bases between. Germline CDR1 MNHNS, CDR2 SASEGT.

The V and J genes are TRBV7-9 and TRBJ2-3; D remains ambiguous. V was clipped by 5 bases and J by 2 bases, with 11 bases between them. The CDR3 spans 14 residues. CDR1 SEHNR and CDR2 FQNEAQ come from the germline V gene (reference sequence). CDR3 loop: CASSPDFSTDTQYF. CDR3 bases: TGTGCCAGCAGCCCCGACTTCTCCACAGATACGCAGTATTTT.

The rearrangement joins TRBV5-1 to TRBJ2-2; 10 nucleotides align to TRBD1. V was pared by 4 bases and J by 1 base, with 10 bases of the junction left unmatched. CDR1 is SGHRS, CDR2 YFSETQ, per germline. The CDR3 runs 18 residues. This CDR3 reads CASSAVLGDRGNTGELFF. For the CDR3, the DNA is TGCGCCAGCAGCGCCGTACTTGGGGACAGGGGGAACACCGGGGAGCTGTTTTTT.

The sample holds a few counts of this clone. The CDR3 region is CAWSGDSNQPQHF. The CDR3 DNA follows: TGTGCCTGGAGTGGAGATAGCAATCAGCCCCAGCATTTT. This chain joins TRBV30 and TRBJ1-5; D is ambiguous. Germline CDR1 GTSNPN, CDR2 SVGIG (reference sequence). V was clipped by 1 base and J by 0 bases, with 4 bases between them. The CDR3 is 13 amino acids.

The chain is built from TRBV5-1 and TRBJ1-1; tentatively, D is TRBD1 (5 bases). Trimming cost V 4 bases and J 1 base, with 8 bases left between them. The CDR3 has 13 amino acids. Germline CDR1 and CDR2: SGHRS and YFSETQ. The DNA of the CDR3 is TGCGCCAGCAGCAAACAGGCGAACACTGAAGCTTTCTTT. Translated, it gives CASSKQANTEAFF.

The CDR3 DNA sequence: TGTGCCAGCTCAAATATATTCAGGGACAGAGCTAACTATGGCTACACCTTC. The encoded protein is CASSNIFRDRANYGYTF. The chain couples TRBV18 to TRBJ1-2, with TRBD1 matching over 7 bases. J lost 0 bases, V lost 5 bases, and 12 bases had no gene match. Germline V gene lookup returns CDR1 KGHSH and CDR2 LQKENI. This CDR3 has 17 amino acids.